Sequencing of this T cell receptor (beta chain) was carried out in a study of blood T cells in healthy people across ages. Study observations and caveats: Aged donors had fewer naive CD4+ cells and lower diversity than long-lived donors. With age, beta diversity per million T cells declined roughly linearly, significantly by 35 to 40.

The authors ran a second PCR of about 6 to 11 cycles using a sample-barcoded 5' primer and a J-beta primer mix. TCRdb independently ran MiXCR on the 5' RACE reads; one entry per CDR3 protein. The sample holds around 650,000 distinct CDR3 sequences, approximately 30% seen once. The CDR3 length is 12 residues. Trimming removed 1 base at V and 8 bases at J, with 8 bases between. The germline gives CDR1 LGHDT, CDR2 YNNKEL (reference sequence). Staff drew around 10 milliliters of peripheral blood from each donor. Whenever a sample was processed, at least 6 million PBMCs were isolated. The table lists this clonotype with a few counts. Its antigen is still unknown.

The sequencing input was blood. The sequence was obtained from a woman over 75 in good health. This chain joins TRBV3-1 and TRBJ1-1; D gene ambiguous. The CDR3 DNA reads TGTGCCAGCAGCCAAGGAAATTGGGAAGCTTTCTTT. It is translated as CASSQGNWEAFF.